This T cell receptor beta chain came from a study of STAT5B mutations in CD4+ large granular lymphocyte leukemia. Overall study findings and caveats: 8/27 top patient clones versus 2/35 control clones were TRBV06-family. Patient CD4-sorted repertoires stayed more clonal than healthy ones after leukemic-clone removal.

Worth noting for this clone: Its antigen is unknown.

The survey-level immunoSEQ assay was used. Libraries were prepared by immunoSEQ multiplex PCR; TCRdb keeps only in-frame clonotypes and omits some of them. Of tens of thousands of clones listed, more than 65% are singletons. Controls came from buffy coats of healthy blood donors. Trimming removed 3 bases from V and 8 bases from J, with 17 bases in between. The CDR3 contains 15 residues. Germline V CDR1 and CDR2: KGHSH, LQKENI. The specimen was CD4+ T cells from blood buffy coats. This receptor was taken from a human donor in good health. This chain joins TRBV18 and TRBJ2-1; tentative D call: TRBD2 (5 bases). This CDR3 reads CASSPPGSSRDEQFF. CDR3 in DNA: TGTGCCAGCTCACCTCCGGGATCCTCAAGGGATGAGCAGTTCTTC.